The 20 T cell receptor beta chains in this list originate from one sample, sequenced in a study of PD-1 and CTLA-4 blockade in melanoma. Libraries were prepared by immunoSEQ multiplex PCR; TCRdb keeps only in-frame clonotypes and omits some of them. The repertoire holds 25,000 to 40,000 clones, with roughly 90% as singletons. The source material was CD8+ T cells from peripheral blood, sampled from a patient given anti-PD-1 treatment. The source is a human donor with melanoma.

CDR3 bases: TGCGCCAGCAGCCACCTAGCGGGGGAGCTGTTTTTT. It yields the protein CASSHLAGELFF. V and J are TRBV4-1 and TRBJ2-2; D is possibly TRBD2 (6 bases). V was pared by 3 bases and J by 8 bases, with 7 bases between. This CDR3 comprises 12 residues. Germline loops: CDR1 MGHRA, CDR2 YSYEKL.

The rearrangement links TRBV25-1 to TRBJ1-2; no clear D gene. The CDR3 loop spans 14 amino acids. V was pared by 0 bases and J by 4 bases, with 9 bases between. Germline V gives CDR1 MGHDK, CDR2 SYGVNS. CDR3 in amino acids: CASSEYSAPYGYTF. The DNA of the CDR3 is TGTGCCAGCAGTGAATATTCGGCACCCTATGGCTACACCTTC.

The CDR3 protein is CAWSAYGSDEQFF. The CDR3 DNA reads as TGTGCCTGGAGTGCCTACGGGTCGGATGAGCAGTTCTTC. The chain couples TRBV30 to TRBJ2-1; the D is unclear. CDR1 GTSNPN and CDR2 SVGIG come from the germline V gene (reference sequence). This CDR3 spans 13 amino acids. V was trimmed by 1 base and J by 8 bases, leaving 12 bases between them.

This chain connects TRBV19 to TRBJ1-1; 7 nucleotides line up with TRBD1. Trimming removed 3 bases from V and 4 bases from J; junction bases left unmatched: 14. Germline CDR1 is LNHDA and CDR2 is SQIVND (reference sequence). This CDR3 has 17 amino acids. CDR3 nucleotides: TGTGCCAGTAGTATCCCTCCTTGGACAGGTGGGAGCACTGAAGCTTTCTTT. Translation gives CASSIPPWTGGSTEAFF. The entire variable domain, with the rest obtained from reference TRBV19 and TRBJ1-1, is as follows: DGGITQSPKYLFRKEGQNVTLSCEQNLNHDAMYWYRQDPGQGLRLIYYSQIVNDFQKGDIAEGYSVSREKKESFPLTVTSAQKNPTAFYLCASSIPPWTGGSTEAFFGQGTRLTVV.

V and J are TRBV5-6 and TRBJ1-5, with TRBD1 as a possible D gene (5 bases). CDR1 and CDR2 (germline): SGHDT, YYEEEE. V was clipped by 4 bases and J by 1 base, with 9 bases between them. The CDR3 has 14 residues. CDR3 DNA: TGTGCCAGCAGCCTCCGGGGGAGCAATCAGCCCCAGCATTTT. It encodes CASSLRGSNQPQHF.

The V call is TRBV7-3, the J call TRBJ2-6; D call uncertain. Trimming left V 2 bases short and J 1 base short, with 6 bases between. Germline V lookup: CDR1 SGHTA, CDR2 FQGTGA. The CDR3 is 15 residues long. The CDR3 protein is CASSLEGSGANVLTF. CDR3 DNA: TGTGCCAGCAGCTTAGAAGGGTCTGGGGCCAACGTCCTGACTTTC.

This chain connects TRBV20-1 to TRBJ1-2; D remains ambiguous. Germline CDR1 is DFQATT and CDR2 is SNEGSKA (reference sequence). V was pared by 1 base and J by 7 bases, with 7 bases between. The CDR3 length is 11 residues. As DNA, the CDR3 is TGCAGTGCTAGAGCCGCGCGTGGCTACACCTTC. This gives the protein CSARAARGYTF.

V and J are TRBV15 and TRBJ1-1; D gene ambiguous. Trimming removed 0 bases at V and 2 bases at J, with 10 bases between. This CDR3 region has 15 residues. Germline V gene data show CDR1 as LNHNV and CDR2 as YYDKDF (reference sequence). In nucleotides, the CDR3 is TGTGCCACCAGCAGAGAGGGGATCCTTAACACTGAAGCTTTCTTT. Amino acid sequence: CATSREGILNTEAFF.

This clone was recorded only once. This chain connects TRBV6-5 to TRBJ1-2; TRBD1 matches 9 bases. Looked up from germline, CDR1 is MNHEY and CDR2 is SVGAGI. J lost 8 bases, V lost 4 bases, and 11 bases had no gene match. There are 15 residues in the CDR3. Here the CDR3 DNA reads TGTGCCAGCAGTTCGATTGGACAGGGGCATCAGGGCTACACCTTC. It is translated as CASSSIGQGHQGYTF.

The CDR3 DNA sequence: TGTGCCAGCAGTTACTCTGGCCAGGCGATCTCCTACGAGCAGTACTTC. It is translated as CASSYSGQAISYEQYF. V gene TRBV6-2 or TRBV6-3 combines with J gene TRBJ2-7; D ambiguous. This CDR3 spans 16 amino acids. CDR1 and CDR2 from the germline V gene are MNHEY and SVGEGT. With 0 bases removed from V and 0 bases from J, the gap between germline ends came to 12 bases.

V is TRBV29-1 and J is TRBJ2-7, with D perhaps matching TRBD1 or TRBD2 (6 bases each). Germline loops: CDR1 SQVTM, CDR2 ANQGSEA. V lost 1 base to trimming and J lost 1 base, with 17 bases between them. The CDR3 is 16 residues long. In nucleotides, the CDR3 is TGCAGCGTTGAAGTAGGGTCGCAGGGGACTTCCTACGAGCAGTACTTC. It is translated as CSVEVGSQGTSYEQYF.

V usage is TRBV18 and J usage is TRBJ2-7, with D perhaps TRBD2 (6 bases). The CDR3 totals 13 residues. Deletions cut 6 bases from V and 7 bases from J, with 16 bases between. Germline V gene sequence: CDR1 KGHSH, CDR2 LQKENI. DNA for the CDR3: TGTGCCAGCTCTTCAGGGCTCGCGGGAGAGCAGTACTTC. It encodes CASSSGLAGEQYF.

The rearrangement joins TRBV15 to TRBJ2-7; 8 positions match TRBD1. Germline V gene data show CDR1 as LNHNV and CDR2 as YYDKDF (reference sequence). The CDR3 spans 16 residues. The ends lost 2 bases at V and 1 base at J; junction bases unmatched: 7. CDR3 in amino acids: CATSRHGQGNSYEQYF. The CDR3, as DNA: TGTGCCACCAGCAGACACGGACAGGGTAATTCCTACGAGCAGTACTTC.

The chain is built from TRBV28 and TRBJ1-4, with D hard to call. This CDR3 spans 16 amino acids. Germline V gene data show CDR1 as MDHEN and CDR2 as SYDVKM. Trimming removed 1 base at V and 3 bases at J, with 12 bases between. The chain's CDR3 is CASSLYALGANEKLFF. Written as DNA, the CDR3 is TGTGCCAGCAGTTTATACGCCTTGGGTGCTAATGAAAAACTGTTTTTT. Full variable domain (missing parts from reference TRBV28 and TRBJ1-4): DVKVTQSSRYLVKRTGEKVFLECVQDMDHENMFWYRQDPGLGLRLIYFSYDVKMKEKGDIPEGYSVSREKKERFSLILESASTNQTSMYLCASSLYALGANEKLFFGSGTQLSVL.

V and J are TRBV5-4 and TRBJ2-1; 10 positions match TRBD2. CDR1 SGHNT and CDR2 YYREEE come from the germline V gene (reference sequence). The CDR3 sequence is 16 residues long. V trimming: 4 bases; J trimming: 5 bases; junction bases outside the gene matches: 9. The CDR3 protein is CASSMPIAGGDNEQFF. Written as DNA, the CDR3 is TGTGCCAGCAGCATGCCGATAGCGGGGGGCGACAATGAGCAGTTCTTC.

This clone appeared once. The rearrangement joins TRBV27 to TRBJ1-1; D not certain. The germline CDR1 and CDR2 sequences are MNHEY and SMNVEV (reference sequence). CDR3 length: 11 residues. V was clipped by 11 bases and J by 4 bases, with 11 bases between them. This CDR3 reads CASNGGTEAFF. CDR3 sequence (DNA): TGTGCCTCCAATGGAGGCACTGAAGCTTTCTTT.

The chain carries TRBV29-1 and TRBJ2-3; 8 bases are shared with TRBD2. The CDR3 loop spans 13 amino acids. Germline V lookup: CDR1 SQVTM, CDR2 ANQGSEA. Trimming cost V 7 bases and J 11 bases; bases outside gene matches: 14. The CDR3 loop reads CSGWSGGPRMQYF. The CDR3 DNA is TGCAGCGGATGGAGCGGGGGACCTCGGATGCAGTATTTT.

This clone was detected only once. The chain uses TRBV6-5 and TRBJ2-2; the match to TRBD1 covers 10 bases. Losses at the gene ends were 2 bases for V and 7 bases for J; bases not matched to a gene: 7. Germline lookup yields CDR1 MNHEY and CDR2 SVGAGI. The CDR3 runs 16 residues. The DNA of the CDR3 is TGTGCCAGCAGTTACGGGACAGGGGTCCTCGGCGGGGAGCTGTTTTTT. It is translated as CASSYGTGVLGGELFF.

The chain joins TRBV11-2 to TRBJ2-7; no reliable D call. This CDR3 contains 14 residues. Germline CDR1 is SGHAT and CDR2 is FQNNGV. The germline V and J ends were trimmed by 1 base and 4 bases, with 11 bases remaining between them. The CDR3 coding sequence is TGTGCCAGCAGCTTAGCCCCACAGAGTTACGAGCAGTACTTC. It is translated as CASSLAPQSYEQYF.

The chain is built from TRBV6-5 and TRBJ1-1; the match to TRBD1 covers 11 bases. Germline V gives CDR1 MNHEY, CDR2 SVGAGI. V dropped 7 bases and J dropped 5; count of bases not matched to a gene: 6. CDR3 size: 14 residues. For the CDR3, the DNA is TGTGCCAGCAAAACGGGACAGGGGGAAACTGAAGCTTTCTTT. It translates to CASKTGQGETEAFF.